This entry features one T cell receptor (beta chain) sequence. The data are from a study of blood T cell repertoires in COVID-19. Turning to the study itself: From T cells, B-cell-depleted T cells, or PBMCs came the material, which was cDNA or gDNA.

Assay: immunoSEQ multiplex PCR; the TCRdb copy retains only in-frame clones and omits some. The sample lists 130,000 to 150,000 clones, roughly 90% occurring once. Those who participated ranged in age from roughly 18 to 100 years and resided in about two dozen US areas. Cohort assignment relied on participant-reported clinical history. This CDR3 comprises 14 residues. Germline loops: CDR1 SGHVS, CDR2 FQNEAQ. After removal of 3 bases from V and 5 bases from J, the junction contained 5 bases not matched to a gene. The TCR comes from a woman under 40 with acute COVID-19. This rearrangement joins TRBV7-8 to TRBJ1-1; 8 bases are a match to TRBD1. Material for sequencing was PBMCs or T cells enriched from blood (not recorded which). The CDR3 reads CASSFRTGMTEAFF. CDR3 nucleotide sequence: TGTGCCAGCAGCTTCAGGACAGGGATGACTGAAGCTTTCTTT.